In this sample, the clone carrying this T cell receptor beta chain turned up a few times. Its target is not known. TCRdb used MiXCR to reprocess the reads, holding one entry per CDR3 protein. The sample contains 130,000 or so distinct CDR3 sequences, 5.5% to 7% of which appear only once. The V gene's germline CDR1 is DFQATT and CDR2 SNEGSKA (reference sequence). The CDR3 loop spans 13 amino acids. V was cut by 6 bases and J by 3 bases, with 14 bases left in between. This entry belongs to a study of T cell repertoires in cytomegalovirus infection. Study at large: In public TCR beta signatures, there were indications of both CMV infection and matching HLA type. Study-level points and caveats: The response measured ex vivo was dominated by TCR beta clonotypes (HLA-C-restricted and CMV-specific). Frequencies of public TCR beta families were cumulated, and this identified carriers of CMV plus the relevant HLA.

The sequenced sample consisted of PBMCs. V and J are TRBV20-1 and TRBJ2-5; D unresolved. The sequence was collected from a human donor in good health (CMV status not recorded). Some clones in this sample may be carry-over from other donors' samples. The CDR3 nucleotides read TGCAGTGCCGAGCTGAGGCTAGAAGAGACCCAGTACTTC. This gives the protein CSAELRLEETQYF.